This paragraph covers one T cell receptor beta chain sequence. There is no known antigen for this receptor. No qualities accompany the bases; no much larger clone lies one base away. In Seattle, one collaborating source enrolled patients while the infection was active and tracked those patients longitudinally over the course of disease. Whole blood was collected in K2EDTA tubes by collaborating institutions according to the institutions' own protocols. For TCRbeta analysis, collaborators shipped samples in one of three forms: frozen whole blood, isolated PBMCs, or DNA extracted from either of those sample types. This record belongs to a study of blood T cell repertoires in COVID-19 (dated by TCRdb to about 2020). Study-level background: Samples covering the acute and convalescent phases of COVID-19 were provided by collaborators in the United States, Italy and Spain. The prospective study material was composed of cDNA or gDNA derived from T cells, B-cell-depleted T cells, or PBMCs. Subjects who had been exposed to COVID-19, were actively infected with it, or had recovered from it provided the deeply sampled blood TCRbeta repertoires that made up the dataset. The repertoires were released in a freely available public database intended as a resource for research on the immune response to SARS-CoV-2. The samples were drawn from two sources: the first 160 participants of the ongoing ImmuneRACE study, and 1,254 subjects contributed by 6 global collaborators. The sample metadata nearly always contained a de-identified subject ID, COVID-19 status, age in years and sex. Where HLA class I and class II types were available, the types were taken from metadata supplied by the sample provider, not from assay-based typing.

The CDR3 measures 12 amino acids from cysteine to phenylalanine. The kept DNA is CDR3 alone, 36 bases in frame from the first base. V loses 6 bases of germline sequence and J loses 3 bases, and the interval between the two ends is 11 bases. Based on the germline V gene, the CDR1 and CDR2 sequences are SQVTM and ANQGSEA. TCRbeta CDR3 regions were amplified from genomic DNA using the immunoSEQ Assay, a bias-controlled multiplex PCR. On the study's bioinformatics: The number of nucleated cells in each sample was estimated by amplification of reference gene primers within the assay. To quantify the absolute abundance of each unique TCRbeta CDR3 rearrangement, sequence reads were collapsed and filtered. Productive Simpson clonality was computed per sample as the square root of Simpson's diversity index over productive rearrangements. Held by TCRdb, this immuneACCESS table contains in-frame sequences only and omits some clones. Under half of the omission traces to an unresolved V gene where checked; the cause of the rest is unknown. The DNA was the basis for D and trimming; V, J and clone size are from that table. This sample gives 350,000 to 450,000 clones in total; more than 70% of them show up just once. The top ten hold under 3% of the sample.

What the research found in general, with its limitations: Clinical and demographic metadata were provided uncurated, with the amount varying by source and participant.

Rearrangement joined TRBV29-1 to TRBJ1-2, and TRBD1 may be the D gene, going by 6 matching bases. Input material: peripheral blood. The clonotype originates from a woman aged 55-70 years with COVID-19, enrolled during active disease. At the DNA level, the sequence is TGCAGCGTAAGGACAGCGCACTATGGCTACACCTTC. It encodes CSVRTAHYGYTF.